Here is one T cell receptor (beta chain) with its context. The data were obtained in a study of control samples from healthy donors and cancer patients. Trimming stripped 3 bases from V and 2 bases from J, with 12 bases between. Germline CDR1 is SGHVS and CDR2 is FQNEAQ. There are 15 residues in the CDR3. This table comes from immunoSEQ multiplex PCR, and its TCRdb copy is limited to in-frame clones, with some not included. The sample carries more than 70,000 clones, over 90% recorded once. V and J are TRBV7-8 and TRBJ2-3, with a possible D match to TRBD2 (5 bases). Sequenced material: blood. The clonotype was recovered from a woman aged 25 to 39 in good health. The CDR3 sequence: CASSLTGGFTDTQYF. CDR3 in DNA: TGTGCCAGCAGCTTGACTGGAGGTTTCACAGATACGCAGTATTTT.